Each of the 29 T cell receptor beta chains below was sequenced from the same sample in a study of cytomegalovirus exposure and HLA in healthy donors. Use of 60 Vbeta and 13 Jbeta primers characterized the PCR. Produced via immunoSEQ multiplex PCR; TCRdb's table is partial and in-frame only. Of 250,000 to 350,000 clones in the sample, 75% to 90% were seen once. Specimen: PBMCs. The receptors come from a girl aged 2 to 9 in good health and CMV-seronegative.

The rearrangement joins TRBV28 to TRBJ2-7; the D is unclear. The CDR3 totals 16 residues. V was pared by 3 bases and J by 2 bases, with 17 bases between. Germline values: CDR1 MDHEN, CDR2 SYDVKM. CDR3: CASSFLSPAETYEQYF. The CDR3 DNA sequence: TGTGCCAGCAGTTTCCTCTCTCCGGCGGAAACCTACGAGCAGTACTTC.

CDR3 DNA sequence: TGTGCCAGTATTGCGACAGGGAACTATGGCTACACCTTC. It is translated as CASIATGNYGYTF. V gene TRBV19 combines with J gene TRBJ1-2, with TRBD1 matching over 7 bases. CDR1 is LNHDA and CDR2 is SQIVND in the germline V gene (reference sequence). The V and J ends lost 7 bases and 2 bases, in that order; junction bases with no gene match: 4. CDR3 length equals 13 residues.

This clone was observed a single time. The chain couples TRBV4-2 to TRBJ1-6, with TRBD1 as a possible D gene (5 bases). Germline CDR1 and CDR2: LGHNA and YNFKEQ. The CDR3 loop spans 15 amino acids. Trimming took off 5 bases at V and 7 bases at J, with 15 bases between the two ends. CDR3 sequence reads: CASSKLTDYNSPLHF. For the CDR3, the DNA is TGTGCCAGCAGCAAACTGACAGATTACAATTCACCCCTCCACTTT.

The chain links TRBV15 to TRBJ2-2; D gene uncertain. V was shortened by 0 bases and J by 5 bases, with 7 bases between the two germline ends. The CDR3 contains 14 residues. Germline-derived CDR1 and CDR2 are LNHNV and YYDKDF (reference sequence). Written as DNA, the CDR3 is TGTGCCACCAGCAGAGATCTGGCAACCGGGGAGCTGTTTTTT. Amino acid sequence: CATSRDLATGELFF.

The chain joins TRBV7-2 to TRBJ2-7; 7 nucleotides agree with TRBD1. The ends lost 7 bases at V and 6 bases at J; junction bases unmatched: 12. Germline V gene sequence: CDR1 SGHTA, CDR2 FQGNSA. The CDR3 length is 14 residues. CDR3 bases: TGTGCCAGCAAGCCTAAGACAGGGTGGCGCGAGCAGTACTTC. This codes for CASKPKTGWREQYF.

This clone was seen a handful of times. This chain joins TRBV28 and TRBJ1-5; D gene ambiguous. The V gene's germline CDR1 is MDHEN and CDR2 SYDVKM. This CDR3 is built from 13 residues. V shed 3 bases and J shed 4 bases, with 7 bases lying between them. The CDR3 coding sequence is TGTGCCAGCAGTTTTATAGTAAATCAGCCCCAGCATTTT. It specifies CASSFIVNQPQHF. Filled out from reference TRBV28 and TRBJ1-5, the complete variable domain reads DVKVTQSSRYLVKRTGEKVFLECVQDMDHENMFWYRQDPGLGLRLIYFSYDVKMKEKGDIPEGYSVSREKKERFSLILESASTNQTSMYLCASSFIVNQPQHFGDGTRLSIL.

This sequence joins TRBV19 and TRBJ2-5; D is ambiguous. The DNA matches TRBJ2-7 better at its end, which makes the J call doubtful. This CDR3 is built from 14 residues. Germline CDR1 reads LNHDA; CDR2 reads SQIVND (reference sequence). The CDR3 loop reads CASSPSPESYEQYF. In nucleotides, the CDR3 is TGTGCCAGTAGTCCGTCACCCGAATCCTACGAGCAGTACTTC.

V usage is TRBV19 and J usage is TRBJ2-7, with 9 nucleotides matching TRBD2. The CDR3 is 15 residues long. Germline CDR1 is LNHDA and CDR2 is SQIVND (reference sequence). With V trimmed by 3 bases and J by 0 bases, 3 bases remained unmatched. CDR3 bases: TGTGCCAGTAGTATTGGGACTAGCCCCTCCTACGAGCAGTACTTC. Its protein is CASSIGTSPSYEQYF.

This clone was found once. The rearrangement joins TRBV5-1 to TRBJ1-5; D might be TRBD1 (6 bases). Germline V gives CDR1 SGHRS, CDR2 YFSETQ. The CDR3 consists of 15 residues. The V end lost 0 bases, the J end lost 6 bases, and 13 bases lay between the germline ends. As DNA, the CDR3 is TGCGCCAGCAGCTTGGCAGGGGCAGGTAGTCAGCCCCAGCATTTT. Encoded protein: CASSLAGAGSQPQHF.

The chain joins TRBV30 to TRBJ2-7, with D possibly being TRBD1 (5 bases). The CDR3 loop spans 13 amino acids. Per the germline V gene, CDR1 is GTSNPN and CDR2 is SVGIG (reference sequence). V gave up 5 bases and J gave up 0 bases, with 11 bases separating them. CDR3 in DNA: TGTGCCTGGGGGGCGGCTAGCTCCTACGAGCAGTACTTC. Its protein is CAWGAASSYEQYF.

The chain has TRBV5-1 and TRBJ2-6; tentatively, D is TRBD2 (6 bases). Looked up from germline, CDR1 is SGHRS and CDR2 is YFSETQ. Trimming took 0 bases from V and 3 from J, leaving 7 bases between them. The CDR3 is made up of 15 amino acids. The CDR3 region has the DNA TGCGCCAGCAGCTTGGGGGGGGATGGGGCCAACGTCCTGACTTTC. This encodes CASSLGGDGANVLTF. Full variable domain (remainder filled in from reference TRBV5-1 and TRBJ2-6): KAGVTQTPRYLIKTRGQQVTLSCSPISGHRSVSWYQQTPGQGLQFLFEYFSETQRNKGNFPGRFSGRQFSNSRSEMNVSTLELGDSALYLCASSLGGDGANVLTFGAGSRLTVL.

The table lists this clone with a few counts. The chain combines TRBV18 with TRBJ1-4; D is possibly TRBD1 (5 bases). This CDR3 has 16 amino acids. Trimming took off 4 bases at V and 0 bases at J, with 12 bases between the two ends. Germline V gene lookup returns CDR1 KGHSH and CDR2 LQKENI. The CDR3 spells CASSLQTGSTNEKLFF. The DNA of the CDR3 is TGTGCCAGCTCACTTCAAACAGGTTCAACTAATGAAAAACTGTTTTTT.

This clone occurred a few times. The chain combines TRBV28 with TRBJ2-2; no definite D call. V was shortened by 5 bases and J by 6 bases, with 13 bases between the two germline ends. Germline CDR1 MDHEN, CDR2 SYDVKM. There are 14 residues in the CDR3. CDR3: CASSLHPQPGELFF. In nucleotides, the CDR3 is TGTGCCAGCAGTCTCCACCCACAGCCCGGGGAGCTGTTTTTT. The full variable domain, with the rest looked up from reference TRBV28 and TRBJ2-2, is DVKVTQSSRYLVKRTGEKVFLECVQDMDHENMFWYRQDPGLGLRLIYFSYDVKMKEKGDIPEGYSVSREKKERFSLILESASTNQTSMYLCASSLHPQPGELFFGEGSRLTVL.

The count of this clone is one. A read error may produce the germline difference seen at one junction end. The V gene is TRBV19, the J gene TRBJ2-7, with a weak D call TRBD2 (5 bases). The CDR3 is 13 amino acids. Germline-derived CDR1 and CDR2 are LNHDA and SQIVND (reference sequence). CDR3 in DNA: TGTGCCAGTAAGGCAGGCCGTAGTAGCGAGCAGTATTTC. Its translation: CASKAGRSSEQYF.

The rearrangement uses TRBV9 and TRBJ2-1; possibly TRBD2 for D (6 bases). The CDR3 is 15 amino acids. Germline CDR1 reads SGDLS; CDR2 reads YYNGEE. V was trimmed by 4 bases and J by 8 bases, leaving 19 bases between them. The CDR3 region has the DNA TGTGCCAGCAGCCGTCAGCGCGGGGCTACGGATGAGCAGTTCTTC. Amino acid sequence: CASSRQRGATDEQFF.

The chain joins TRBV15 to TRBJ1-5; 9 nucleotides agree with TRBD1. Germline CDR1 reads LNHNV; CDR2 reads YYDKDF (reference sequence). V lost 5 bases to trimming and J lost 8 bases; unmatched junction nucleotides: 16. CDR3 length: 17 amino acids. The CDR3 protein is CATSSPGQGSSGKPQHF. The CDR3 DNA is TGTGCCACCAGCTCCCCGGGACAGGGCTCGTCCGGGAAGCCCCAGCATTTT.

There are a few counts of this clone. The chain joins TRBV2 to TRBJ2-3; D ambiguous. Germline V gene lookup returns CDR1 SNHLY and CDR2 FYNNEI. Trimming shortened V by 3 bases and J by 7 bases, and 8 bases separated the two germline ends. The length of the CDR3 is 12 residues. The CDR3 protein is CASSDLSHTQYF. The CDR3 nucleotides are TGTGCCAGCAGTGATCTATCTCATACGCAGTATTTT.

This rearrangement joins TRBV6-5 to TRBJ2-7; 8 nucleotides align to TRBD1. Per germline, CDR1 MNHEY and CDR2 SVGAGI. This CDR3 comprises 13 residues. The J segment lost 6 bases and the V segment lost 6 bases, leaving 7 bases of the junction unmatched. Written as DNA, the CDR3 is TGTGCCAGCAGCCCCGGACAGGGACGCGAGCAGTACTTC. Translated, it gives CASSPGQGREQYF.

The chain recombines TRBV15 with TRBJ1-5; tentatively, D is TRBD1 (6 bases). The germline V and J ends were trimmed by 6 bases and 7 bases, with 16 bases remaining between them. The CDR3 covers 14 residues. Germline values: CDR1 LNHNV, CDR2 YYDKDF (reference sequence). CDR3 nucleotide sequence: TGTGCCACCAGTAATCCAGGGGTAGGCCAGCCCCAGCATTTT. Encoded protein: CATSNPGVGQPQHF.

V gene TRBV9 combines with J gene TRBJ1-6; no clear D. CDR1 SGDLS and CDR2 YYNGEE come from the germline V gene. The V end lost 7 bases, the J end lost 5 bases, and 10 bases lay between the germline ends. The CDR3 is made up of 13 amino acids. The CDR3 region has the DNA TGTGCCAGCGCGGGAGGGAATAATTCACCCCTCCACTTT. Its translation is CASAGGNNSPLHF.

This chain uses TRBV27 with TRBJ2-7; TRBD2 matches at 10 bases. This CDR3 spans 18 amino acids. The V gene's germline CDR1 is MNHEY and CDR2 SMNVEV (reference sequence). V trimming: 3 bases; J trimming: 2 bases; junction bases outside the gene matches: 13. CDR3 in DNA: TGTGCCAGCAGTTTTAGCGGGGGGACCGAGGGCGGAACCTACGAGCAGTACTTC. Protein product: CASSFSGGTEGGTYEQYF.

V and J are TRBV6-5 and TRBJ2-5; 9 nucleotides align to TRBD1. The J call is doubtful: the DNA matches TRBJ2-7 better. Germline CDR1 reads MNHEY; CDR2 reads SVGAGI. CDR3 length: 14 amino acids. CDR3 sequence (DNA): TGTGCCAGCAGACTGGGACAGGGAGGCTACGAGCAGTACTTC. This codes for CASRLGQGGYEQYF.

Only a few counts were recorded for this clone. This chain uses TRBV5-1 with TRBJ2-5; the match to TRBD2 covers 10 bases. The junction had 10 bases not matched to a gene; V was cut back by 6 bases and J by 2 bases. From germline, CDR1 is SGHRS and CDR2 YFSETQ. This CDR3 has 16 residues. The CDR3 here is CASTHLLAGGQETQYF. For the CDR3, the DNA is TGCGCCAGCACCCACTTGTTAGCGGGGGGTCAAGAGACCCAGTACTTC.

The chain carries TRBV30 and TRBJ2-5, with a tentative D call TRBD1 (6 bases). Germline lookup yields CDR1 GTSNPN and CDR2 SVGIG (reference sequence). CDR3 length equals 16 residues. V gave up 1 base and J gave up 5 bases, with 20 bases separating them. The CDR3 loop is CAWSDRRTVIGETQYF. CDR3 sequence (DNA): TGTGCCTGGAGTGACCGCAGGACAGTGATCGGGGAGACCCAGTACTTC.

The V and J genes are TRBV7-8 and TRBJ2-2; no clear D. V dropped 5 bases and J dropped 3 bases, with 4 bases sitting between them. Germline values: CDR1 SGHVS, CDR2 FQNEAQ. The CDR3 covers 12 residues. The CDR3 nucleotides read TGTGCCAGCAGCCCCTACACCGGGGAGCTGTTTTTT. Amino acids: CASSPYTGELFF.

The rearrangement links TRBV30 to TRBJ1-1, with D perhaps matching TRBD1 (6 bases). Germline V gives CDR1 GTSNPN, CDR2 SVGIG (reference sequence). This CDR3 spans 13 amino acids. CDR3 in DNA: TGTGCTGTGGGCAGGGGCACGAACACTGAAGCTTTCTTT. Translating it yields CAVGRGTNTEAFF.

The CDR3: CASSLSGQGKTGELFF. In DNA form, the CDR3 reads TGTGCCAGCAGTTTATCCGGACAGGGGAAAACCGGGGAGCTGTTTTTT. The V gene is TRBV28, the J gene TRBJ2-2, with TRBD1 identical over 9 bases. The CDR3 has 16 residues. Germline V lookup: CDR1 MDHEN, CDR2 SYDVKM. The ends lost 1 base at V and 5 bases at J; junction bases unmatched: 5.

The chain is built from TRBV5-1 and TRBJ1-4; no clear D gene. Germline values: CDR1 SGHRS, CDR2 YFSETQ. The V gene lost 2 bases and the J gene lost 16 bases, with 15 bases spanning the gap. CDR3 size: 12 residues. The CDR3 nucleotides are TGCGCCAGCAGCTTCGGGGTTACTGATCAGTTTTTT. Its protein product is CASSFGVTDQFF.

The chain couples TRBV6-5 to TRBJ1-1; 7 nucleotides align to TRBD1. V shed 0 bases, J shed 0 bases, and the junction held 4 bases outside the gene matches. Germline V lookup: CDR1 MNHEY, CDR2 SVGAGI. The CDR3 contains 16 residues. The DNA of the CDR3 is TGTGCCAGCAGTTACTCGGGACAGACGCTGAACACTGAAGCTTTCTTT. Translated, it gives CASSYSGQTLNTEAFF.